A selection of T cell receptor beta chains follows, all from one sample in a study of blood T cells in healthy people across ages. TCRdb reprocessed the 5' RACE reads via MiXCR and lists one record per CDR3 protein. The table includes 650,000 to 950,000 distinct CDR3 sequences, more than 40% detected once. The sequenced material came from blood. The origin of the receptors is a man in his sixties in good health. The CDR3 runs from the conserved cysteine through the conserved F or W. Some rows mark clone size as missing; the rest say once, few, many or name a class of expanded clone.

v_call	clone_size	j_call	cdr3_aa
TRBV7-3	NA	TRBJ2-2	CASSLNRHGGGSGELFF
TRBV5-5	NA	TRBJ2-7	CASSLARLGQGKNEQYF
TRBV7-2	NA	NA	CASSLAWSGSSYEQYF
TRBV5-5	NA	TRBJ1-5	CASSLGGSEPQHF
TRBV4-1	NA	TRBJ1-2	CASSRDQGTNYGYTF
TRBV7-9	few	TRBJ1-6	CASSLEGAVSSYNSPLHF
TRBV2	NA	TRBJ1-5	CASSGSGAGPQHF
TRBV6-4	NA	TRBJ1-2	CASSAFPRQIYGYTF
TRBV2	NA	TRBJ1-2	CVSSGPGGVGGYTF
TRBV24-1	few	TRBJ2-3	CATSDNRKDTQYF
TRBV7-2	NA	TRBJ1-4	CASSPTGYGRGTNEKLFF
TRBV20-1	NA	TRBJ2-2	CSARPSGTGELFF
TRBV3-1	NA	TRBJ2-7	CASSLNRGETRYF
TRBV5-1	NA	TRBJ2-7	CASSSSGTGWPNEQYF
TRBV11-2	NA	TRBJ2-7	CASIPRVGQGSYEQYF
TRBV7-9	NA	TRBJ2-7	CASSLSGLGNEQYF
TRBV6-6	NA	TRBJ2-1	CASGGSARSSYNEQFF
TRBV7-8	NA	TRBJ2-6	CASSPMDSSGANVLTF
TRBV7-2	many	TRBJ2-3	CASSPAGTRSTDTQYF
TRBV27	NA	TRBJ1-4	CASSPDRRSNEKLFF
TRBV20-1	NA	TRBJ1-1	CSATQGPADAEAFF
TRBV12-3/TRBV12-4	NA	TRBJ1-6	CASSGGQLWNSPLHF
TRBV4-1	NA	TRBJ1-2	CASSQIGTVSNYGYTF
TRBV7-9	NA	TRBJ1-4	CASSLSGTGDEKLFF
TRBV9	few	TRBJ2-5	CASSVAGARQETQYF
TRBV7-2	NA	TRBJ2-3	CASSLEGVGVPDTQYF
TRBV20-1	many	TRBJ1-2	CSAPPGQGYGYTF
TRBV6-6	NA	TRBJ2-5	CASSDSRIQETQYF
TRBV20-1	few	TRBJ2-2	CSARDRLAGGGTGELFF
TRBV6-6	once	TRBJ2-2	CASREVGARTGELFF
TRBV27	NA	TRBJ1-6	CASSFTGSYNSPLHF
TRBV5-4	NA	TRBJ2-5	CASSLKASGAEETQYF
TRBV28	few	TRBJ1-2	CASSPLMASGPLYGYTF
TRBV5-1	NA	TRBJ2-7	CASSLLRASGDNEQYF
TRBV29-1	NA	TRBJ2-3	CSLRDRGTIDTQYF
TRBV9	many	TRBJ2-7	CASSERSYSYEQYF
TRBV6-1	NA	TRBJ2-3	CASQGGLAGGPTDTQYF
TRBV14	NA	TRBJ2-3	CASSLTRSLGDTQYF
TRBV6-5	few	TRBJ1-1	CATSMGQGFTEAFF
TRBV9	few	TRBJ1-2	CASSVDWQGYTYTF
TRBV7-6	NA	TRBJ2-5	CASSFSDSMETQYF
TRBV20-1	few	TRBJ2-1	CSANGGTSGANYNEQFF
TRBV28	NA	TRBJ1-4	CASSLSLGRLFF
TRBV20-1	NA	TRBJ2-1	CSAVRTENNEQFF